Each of the 30 T cell receptor beta chains below was sequenced from the same sample in a study of blood T cell repertoires in COVID-19. Sequenced by immunoSEQ multiplex PCR; TCRdb stores in-frame clones only, minus some. The sample shows around 700,000 clones, approximately 90% of them seen only once. The source material was peripheral blood. The source of these receptors is a woman between 18 and 30 years old with acute or convalescent COVID-19.

The chain has TRBV4-1 and TRBJ2-7, with TRBD2 matching 9 bases. Germline loops: CDR1 MGHRA, CDR2 YSYEKL. The CDR3 sequence is 15 residues long. J lost 4 bases, V lost 0 bases, and 4 bases had no gene match. The CDR3 is CASSQESGGTYEQYF. CDR3 nucleotides: TGCGCCAGCAGCCAAGAAAGCGGGGGGACGTACGAGCAGTACTTC.

The rearrangement joins TRBV7-2 to TRBJ1-6, with D unresolved. This CDR3 contains 14 residues. Germline-derived CDR1 and CDR2 are SGHTA and FQGNSA. V lost 6 bases, J lost 4 bases, and 10 bases lay in between. This CDR3 is CASSHTLYNSPLHF. In DNA, the CDR3 is TGTGCCAGCAGTCACACCCTGTATAATTCACCCCTCCACTTT.

A single count supports this clone. The rearrangement joins TRBV19 to TRBJ1-1; D is possibly TRBD1 (5 bases). The CDR3 is 14 amino acids. Trimming left V 0 bases short and J 4 bases short, with 9 bases between. Germline values: CDR1 LNHDA, CDR2 SQIVND (reference sequence). DNA of the CDR3: TGTGCCAGTAGTATAGACAGGGTGGGCACTGAAGCTTTCTTT. Protein product: CASSIDRVGTEAFF.

V is TRBV30 and J is TRBJ2-7; 7 nucleotides match TRBD1. The CDR3 sequence is 13 residues long. Trimming at V came to 2 bases and at J to 7 bases, leaving 8 bases not matched to a gene. Germline CDR1 is GTSNPN and CDR2 is SVGIG (reference sequence). CDR3 residues: CAWSPGTVGEQYF. As DNA, the CDR3 is TGTGCCTGGAGTCCCGGGACAGTGGGGGAGCAGTACTTC.

This chain links TRBV4-3 with TRBJ2-7, with D uncertain. V lost 1 base to trimming and J lost 4 bases, with 14 bases between them. This CDR3 is built from 15 residues. Germline lookup yields CDR1 LGHNA and CDR2 YSLEER. The CDR3 DNA sequence: TGCGCCAGCAGCCAAGGGCTGGTGGAGCTTTACGAGCAGTACTTC. Its protein product is CASSQGLVELYEQYF.

The V gene is TRBV19, the J gene TRBJ1-6; D is ambiguous. The V end lost 6 bases, the J end lost 10 bases, and 13 bases lay between the germline ends. The CDR3 spans 13 residues. In germline, CDR1 is LNHDA, CDR2 SQIVND (reference sequence). The CDR3 DNA sequence: TGTGCCAGTAGAGACCCACCGGGATCACCCCTCCACTTT. Its protein product is CASRDPPGSPLHF.

This clone appeared a single time. The V call is TRBV30, the J call TRBJ1-4; D gene uncertain. Trimming cost V 3 bases and J 3 bases, with 5 bases left between them. This CDR3 is built from 12 residues. Germline V gene sequence: CDR1 GTSNPN, CDR2 SVGIG (reference sequence). The CDR3 loop reads CAWRASNEKLFF. DNA of the CDR3: TGTGCCTGGAGGGCTTCTAATGAAAAACTGTTTTTT.

The chain couples TRBV21-1 to TRBJ2-1; the tabulated D call, TRBD1, remains unverified against the DNA. TRBV21-1 is reported as a pseudogene. The CDR3 runs 18 residues. The chain's CDR3 is CASSTGPKGPPYYNEQFF. In DNA form, the CDR3 reads TGTGCCAGCAGCACCGGGCCCAAGGGGCCTCCTTACTACAATGAGCAGTTCTTC.

The rearrangement joins TRBV27 to TRBJ2-7, with 7 bases fitting TRBD1. This CDR3 region has 15 residues. The J segment lost 9 bases and the V segment lost 5 bases, leaving 16 bases of the junction unmatched. CDR1 and CDR2 from the germline V gene are MNHEY and SMNVEV (reference sequence). The CDR3 region is CASSPGTVIGLRQYF. The CDR3, as DNA: TGTGCCAGCAGTCCGGGGACAGTAATCGGGCTGAGGCAGTACTTC.

This rearrangement joins TRBV19 to TRBJ1-2; a weak D match, TRBD1 (6 bases). Per germline, CDR1 LNHDA and CDR2 SQIVND (reference sequence). Between the trimmed V and J ends, which lost 4 bases and 3 bases, there was a span of 15 bases. The CDR3 spans 15 residues. This CDR3 is CASSNWDTRYYGYTF. The CDR3 DNA reads as TGTGCCAGTAGTAACTGGGACACGAGATACTATGGCTACACCTTC. Combining the CDR3 with reference TRBV19 and TRBJ1-2 gives the whole variable domain DGGITQSPKYLFRKEGQNVTLSCEQNLNHDAMYWYRQDPGQGLRLIYYSQIVNDFQKGDIAEGYSVSREKKESFPLTVTSAQKNPTAFYLCASSNWDTRYYGYTFGSGTRLTVV.

The V gene is TRBV7-2, the J gene TRBJ1-2; D may be TRBD1 (5 bases). Germline values: CDR1 SGHTA, CDR2 FQGNSA. The length of the CDR3 is 15 residues. Trimming took 1 base from V and 7 from J, leaving 16 bases between them. The CDR3 sequence is CASSLGQGKGIGYTF. Written as DNA, the CDR3 is TGTGCCAGCAGCTTAGGGCAGGGAAAGGGTATTGGCTACACCTTC.

The chain couples TRBV9 to TRBJ2-5, with TRBD2 matching 10 bases. Germline lookup yields CDR1 SGDLS and CDR2 YYNGEE. The length of the CDR3 is 16 residues. The J segment lost 3 bases and the V segment lost 2 bases, leaving 7 bases of the junction unmatched. The DNA of the CDR3 is TGTGCCAGCAGCGTGGCTAGCGGGGGCCCAAAAGAGACCCAGTACTTC. Its protein is CASSVASGGPKETQYF. Looking up the rest from reference TRBV9 and TRBJ2-5 gives the full variable domain: DSGVTQTPKHLITATGQRVTLRCSPRSGDLSVYWYQQSLDQGLQFLIQYYNGEERAKGNILERFSAQQFPDLHSELNLSSLELGDSALYFCASSVASGGPKETQYFGPGTRLLVL.

The chain has TRBV20-1 and TRBJ2-5; D not resolved. CDR1 is DFQATT and CDR2 is SNEGSKA in the germline V gene (reference sequence). This CDR3 comprises 12 residues. Trimming shortened V by 3 bases and J by 1 base, and 6 bases separated the two germline ends. CDR3 coding DNA: TGCAGTGCTAGTTCAGGCCAAGAGACCCAGTACTTC. Translated, it gives CSASSGQETQYF.

The chain uses TRBV4-3 and TRBJ1-1; 7 positions agree with TRBD1. V lost 3 bases to trimming and J lost 5 bases; unmatched junction nucleotides: 3. Looked up from germline, CDR1 is LGHNA and CDR2 is YSLEER. This CDR3 has 13 residues. The CDR3 loop reads CASSHDRETEAFF. Written as DNA, the CDR3 is TGCGCCAGCAGCCATGACAGGGAGACTGAAGCTTTCTTT.

The chain employs TRBV12-3 or TRBV12-4 and TRBJ1-1; a possible D gene is TRBD1 (6 bases). This CDR3 is built from 12 residues. The V end was cut by 5 bases, the J end by 11 bases, with 15 bases between. The CDR3 is CASSRTALGAFF. The DNA for the CDR3 is TGTGCCAGCAGTCGGACAGCCCTGGGGGCTTTCTTT.

The chain is built from TRBV19 and TRBJ1-1, with 9 bases aligning to TRBD1. The germline V gene has CDR1 LNHDA and CDR2 SQIVND (reference sequence). This CDR3 has 14 residues. Unmatched junction bases numbered 6, after V lost 6 bases and J lost 4 bases. CDR3 coding DNA: TGTGCCAGTAGACGTACAGGGGGCATCACTGAAGCTTTCTTT. As protein: CASRRTGGITEAFF.

The chain employs TRBV2 and TRBJ1-2; TRBD1 is a possible D gene (6 bases). The ends were cut back, 0 bases at V and 4 bases at J, with 12 bases in the middle. The CDR3 covers 15 residues. The V gene's germline CDR1 is SNHLY and CDR2 FYNNEI. The CDR3 sequence is CASSEAKRGGYGYTF. The CDR3 region has the DNA TGTGCCAGCAGTGAAGCGAAGAGAGGGGGCTATGGCTACACCTTC.

V is TRBV18 and J is TRBJ1-2; possibly TRBD1 for D (5 bases). The CDR3 loop spans 11 amino acids. Germline V gene lookup returns CDR1 KGHSH and CDR2 LQKENI. The V end was cut by 2 bases, the J end by 8 bases, with 6 bases between. For the CDR3, the DNA is TGTGCCAGCTCACCAGGGGGGGGCTACACCTTC. This encodes CASSPGGGYTF.

V gene TRBV9 combines with J gene TRBJ2-2, with 8 bases matching TRBD2. The CDR3 spans 16 residues. V lost 3 bases to trimming and J lost 1 base; unmatched junction nucleotides: 5. Germline values: CDR1 SGDLS, CDR2 YYNGEE. The CDR3 spells CASSGERGRNTGELFF. CDR3 bases: TGTGCCAGCAGCGGAGAGCGGGGGAGGAACACCGGGGAGCTGTTTTTT.

The chain links TRBV7-8 to TRBJ1-5, with 8 bases matching TRBD1. From germline, CDR1 is SGHVS and CDR2 FQNEAQ. V lost 1 base to trimming and J lost 4 bases; unmatched junction nucleotides: 3. CDR3 size: 15 residues. CDR3 in DNA: TGTGCCAGCAGCTTAGAGGGACAGGATAATCAGCCCCAGCATTTT. Translating gives CASSLEGQDNQPQHF.

The CDR3 protein is CASSKLAGGRVGAQYF. For the CDR3, the DNA is TGTGCCAGCAGCAAACTAGCGGGGGGCCGGGTCGGGGCCCAGTACTTC. The chain is built from TRBV9 and TRBJ2-5; 12 bases are a match to TRBD2. Germline V lookup: CDR1 SGDLS, CDR2 YYNGEE. CDR3 length equals 16 residues. The ends lost 4 bases at V and 9 bases at J; junction bases unmatched: 13.

This clone has only one observation. V usage is TRBV6-5 and J usage is TRBJ1-2; TRBD1 agrees at 8 bases. Germline V gives CDR1 MNHEY, CDR2 SVGAGI. The CDR3 is 15 residues long. V lost 2 bases and J lost 3; bases outside the gene matches: 5. CDR3 region: CASSYLDRGDYGYTF. In nucleotides, the CDR3 is TGTGCCAGCAGTTACCTCGACAGGGGAGACTATGGCTACACCTTC.

J is TRBJ2-4 and V is TRBV29-1; D is perhaps TRBD1 (6 bases). V shed 0 bases and J shed 0 bases, with 18 bases lying between them. Germline assignment: CDR1 SQVTM and CDR2 ANQGSEA. CDR3 length: 18 residues. The DNA of the CDR3 is TGCAGCGTTGAAGATGGGTTCAGGGACACTCTAGCCAAAAACATTCAGTACTTC. This codes for CSVEDGFRDTLAKNIQYF.

In its sample, this clone was seen a few times. The chain carries TRBV18 and TRBJ1-6; D ambiguous. Per germline, CDR1 KGHSH and CDR2 LQKENI. Deletions cut 3 bases from V and 6 bases from J, with 12 bases between. The CDR3 sequence is 15 residues long. The chain's CDR3 is CASSPDGVGNSPLHF. CDR3 sequence (DNA): TGTGCCAGCTCACCCGACGGGGTAGGTAATTCACCCCTCCACTTT.

The count of this clone is one. The chain is built from TRBV3-1 (or the pseudogene TRBV3-2) and TRBJ1-6; the match to TRBD1 covers 7 bases. In germline, CDR1 is LGHDT, CDR2 YNNKEL (reference sequence). The length of the CDR3 is 17 residues. V gave up 0 bases and J gave up 6 bases; unmatched junction bases: 8. The CDR3 coding sequence is TGTGCCAGCAGCCAAGATGTGAAGGGGGCGGGTAATTCACCCCTCCACTTT. Translation gives CASSQDVKGAGNSPLHF.

This clone was counted between two and nine times. The V call is TRBV6-1, the J call TRBJ2-1; 7 bases align to TRBD1. Germline values: CDR1 MNHNS, CDR2 SASEGT. CDR3 length: 15 residues. Trimming at V came to 0 bases and at J to 4 bases, leaving 3 bases not matched to a gene. The CDR3 DNA is TGTGCCAGCAGTGAAGCGCAGGGGGAATACAATGAGCAGTTCTTC. It is translated as CASSEAQGEYNEQFF.

This chain connects TRBV4-3 to TRBJ2-3; possible D gene TRBD1, 6 bases. CDR1 LGHNA and CDR2 YSLEER come from the germline V gene. V gave up 0 bases and J gave up 6 bases, with 10 bases separating them. The CDR3 sequence is 14 residues long. Here the CDR3 DNA reads TGCGCCAGCAGCCAAGATAGGGGGTACGATACGCAGTATTTT. It specifies CASSQDRGYDTQYF.

V and J are TRBV7-8 and TRBJ2-7; D is perhaps TRBD1 (6 bases). Trimming removed 6 bases from V and 4 bases from J, with 19 bases in between. The CDR3 extends over 15 amino acids. Germline CDR1 SGHVS, CDR2 FQNEAQ. CDR3 DNA: TGTGCCAGCAGTTTGGACAGTCTACTTGCTTACGAGCAGTACTTC. Protein sequence: CASSLDSLLAYEQYF.

The rearrangement uses TRBV6-5 and TRBJ2-5; D is undetermined. The germline V and J ends were trimmed by 0 bases and 5 bases, with 13 bases remaining between them. The germline CDR1 and CDR2 sequences are MNHEY and SVGAGI. This CDR3 contains 15 residues. The CDR3 loop is CASSYSSPPGETQYF. The DNA of the CDR3 is TGTGCCAGCAGTTACTCTAGCCCCCCCGGGGAGACCCAGTACTTC.

The chain uses TRBV6-5 and TRBJ2-7; no clear D. V was trimmed by 0 bases and J by 6 bases, leaving 6 bases between them. This CDR3 region has 12 residues. Looked up from germline, CDR1 is MNHEY and CDR2 is SVGAGI. The CDR3 sequence: CASSYSTGEQYF. DNA of the CDR3: TGTGCCAGCAGTTACTCGACGGGCGAGCAGTACTTC.